This is a list of T cell receptor beta chains from one sample in a study of blood T cell repertoires in COVID-19. Some clones are missing from TCRdb's copy, which holds only in-frame ones; the method was immunoSEQ multiplex PCR. The profile shows about 110,000 clones, around 81% of them singletons. The sequenced sample consisted of peripheral blood. All receptors come from a woman aged 70-85 years with acute or convalescent COVID-19. CDR3s include the opening cysteine and the closing phenylalanine or tryptophan. A D gene is named only where the DNA matches it firmly. The size entry is marked missing in some rows and otherwise reads once, few, many or a size class.

TRBJ1-2 | TRBV3-1/TRBV3-2 | . | . | TGTGCCAGCAGCCAAGTTGGGGCACTTGCCAACTATGGCTACACCTTC | CASSQVGALANYGYTF
TRBJ2-7 | TRBV4-3 | . | . | TGCGCCAGCAGCCAAGAGCGGAGGGCGGCTTACGAGCAGTACTTC | CASSQERRAAYEQYF
TRBJ2-5 | TRBV7-2 | . | TRBD2 | TGTGCCAGCAGCTTGATAGCGGGAGAGACCCAGTACTTC | CASSLIAGETQYF
TRBJ1-1 | TRBV19 | few | . | TGTGCCAGTAGTGTGGGCCAGAACACTGAAGCTTTCTTT | CASSVGQNTEAFF
TRBJ1-1 | TRBV18 | few | TRBD1 | TGTGCCAGCTCAAGACAGGGCATGAACACTGAAGCTTTCTTT | CASSRQGMNTEAFF
TRBJ2-2 | TRBV7-2 | . | . | TGTGCCAGCAGCTTAGGTTTCTACAACACCGGGGAGCTGTTTTTT | CASSLGFYNTGELFF
TRBJ1-1 | TRBV5-6 | . | TRBD1 | TGTGCCAGCAGCCGGCCTAGGACAGGGGACACTGAAGCTTTCTTT | CASSRPRTGDTEAFF
TRBJ2-5 | TRBV2 | few | TRBD1 | TGTGCCAGCAGGGTCCGACAGGGGAGGAGAGAGACCCAGTACTTC | CASRVRQGRRETQYF
TRBJ1-3 | TRBV5-1 | . | . | TGCGCCAGCAGCCCGGGGGACGGAGGAGGAAACACCATATATTTT | CASSPGDGGGNTIYF
TRBJ2-1 | TRBV7-9 | many | TRBD1 | TGTGCCAGCAGCTTGGAGGACAGGCCTGAGCAGTTCTTC | CASSLEDRPEQFF
TRBJ1-2 | TRBV28 | few | . | TGTGCCAGCAGTTTTGGGGGAGGACGGCGGAGGGGCTACACCTTC | CASSFGGGRRRGYTF
TRBJ1-1 | TRBV6-5 | . | . | TGTGCCAGCACCCAAGGGGGGGCCGATAACACTGAAGCTTTCTTT | CASTQGGADNTEAFF
TRBJ2-1 | TRBV9 | . | . | TGTGCCAGCAGCGGACAGGTGTGGGATGAGCAGTTCTTC | CASSGQVWDEQFF
TRBJ2-1 | TRBV7-2 | . | TRBD2 | TGTGCCAGCAGCCCTTTAGCGGGGGCAATGAATGAGCAGTTCTTC | CASSPLAGAMNEQFF
TRBJ2-7 | TRBV7-9 | . | TRBD1 | TGTGCCAGCAGCTCTATCGCGGACAGGGATCGCGAGCAGTACTTC | CASSSIADRDREQYF
TRBJ2-5 | TRBV27 | once | TRBD2 | TGTGCCAGCAGTTTGGGAGGGGCCCAAGAGACCCAGTACTTC | CASSLGGAQETQYF
TRBJ2-7 | TRBV4-1 | . | . | TGCGCCAGCAGCCAATCGGATTTTGGATGGGGCAGCTCCTACGAGCAGTACTTC | CASSQSDFGWGSSYEQYF
TRBJ2-7 | TRBV4-3 | . | TRBD1 | TGCGCCAGCAGCCAAGGAGGGGGCACCTACGAGCAGTACTTC | CASSQGGGTYEQYF
TRBJ2-1 | TRBV5-1 | . | TRBD2 | TGCGCCAGCAGCACCCGCCCTTCGCGGGAGGGCCAGTTCTTC | CASSTRPSREGQFF
TRBJ2-3 | TRBV2 | once | TRBD2 | TGTGCCAGCAGTGATGCGAGAGGCGGGAGGGGCGTGGGGGATACGCAGTATTTT | CASSDARGGRGVGDTQYF
TRBJ1-2 | TRBV2 | . | . | TGTGCCAGCAAAGCCTTGGTGACGGACAAGGGCTACACCTTC | CASKALVTDKGYTF
TRBJ2-7 | TRBV7-9 | . | TRBD2 | TGTGCCAGCAGCTTTGACGGGGGGGCCATCTACGAGCAGTACTTC | CASSFDGGAIYEQYF
TRBJ1-4 | TRBV30 | once | . | TGTGCCTGGAGTCGAGTTAATGAAAAACTGTTTTTT | CAWSRVNEKLFF
TRBJ1-2 | TRBV11-2 | . | . | TGTGCCAGCAGCCCTATAGGTCAGGGTTGGGGCTACACCTTC | CASSPIGQGWGYTF
TRBJ2-7 | TRBV5-4 | . | . | TGTGCCAGCAGCTTACGGGGATCCTACGAGCAGTACTTC | CASSLRGSYEQYF